A selection of T cell receptor beta chains follows, all from one sample in a study of control samples from healthy donors and cancer patients. Libraries were prepared by immunoSEQ multiplex PCR; TCRdb keeps only in-frame clonotypes and omits some of them. The sample lists under 150,000 clones; 85% to 95% were seen once. Sequencing was done on a sample of PBMCs. These receptors all stem from a man in his fifties with head and neck cancer. The conserved cysteine and the conserved F or W are not part of the CDR3 here. Size tells how often a clone was seen (once, few, many) or the class of an expanded clone, and some rows leave it out.

size	V	J	CDR3
NA	TRBV19	TRBJ1-2	ASSIGAANYGYT
NA	TRBV3-1/TRBV3-2	TRBJ2-6	ATGGAGANVLT
NA	TRBV5-1	TRBJ2-4	ASSLAEGSIQY
NA	TRBV4-3	TRBJ2-7	ASSQASGGYEQY
NA	TRBV7-9	TRBJ2-1	ASSLDGSDEQF
few	TRBV12-3/TRBV12-4	TRBJ2-3	ASSLLDTQY
NA	TRBV7-2	TRBJ2-1	ASSLAGAYNEQF
NA	TRBV18	TRBJ2-3	ASSPTSGGHGDTQY
NA	TRBV12-2	TRBJ1-6	ASRLAVDRANALH
NA	TRBV15	TRBJ2-3	ATSRESGGALDTQY
NA	TRBV19	TRBJ1-2	ASSTMDSRYGYT
NA	TRBV5-4	TRBJ2-3	ASSFSSGVDTQY
NA	TRBV7-2	TRBJ1-1	ASSPAGLNTEAF
NA	TRBV7-9	TRBJ2-7	ASSFRGGTHEQY
NA	TRBV12-3/TRBV12-4	TRBJ2-7	ASSQTFFYEQY
NA	TRBV7-7	TRBJ2-3	ASSLTSLGSDTQY
NA	TRBV7-3	TRBJ2-1	ASSLVAPGTGGNEQF
NA	TRBV7-2	TRBJ2-2	ASSFVPPGQVTGELF
once	TRBV5-4	TRBJ2-7	ASSHTGEALYEQY
NA	TRBV6-6	TRBJ1-1	ASSKNRRVGTEAF
NA	TRBV29-1	TRBJ2-3	SVDRGSTDTQY
NA	TRBV28	TRBJ1-4	ASSWDSATNEKLF